The 12 T cell receptor beta chains listed next were all sequenced from one sample in a study of vaccination and CD4 T cells after COVID-19 (dated by TCRdb to between 2021 and 2022). This specimen's treatment or condition label, per the study, means: roughly 11-day PBMC culture with coronavirus spike peptide pools or control peptides (ViraFEST assay). CD4+ T cells from unexposed donors were collected before the COVID-19 pandemic (2011-2018). Library preparation employed PCR. Sequencer: Illumina iSeq 100. DNA from cultured CD4+ T cells underwent TCR sequencing with the Oncomine TCR Beta short-read assay at the Johns Hopkins FTIC core. The QIAamp micro DNA kit was used to extract genomic DNA from the cultured CD4+ T cells. The raw public reads went through TCRdb reprocessing: fastp at Q25, MiXCR clone calling, in-frame beta chains kept. Rows with one shared CDR3 protein collapse into an entry with the most common genes and DNA. Here the sample has approximately 9,300 distinct CDR3 sequences; around two fifths occur a single time. The top ten clones comprise around 12% of the sample.

No antigen is known for these receptors. Sequencing input: CD4+ T cells from blood, cultured in vitro. The receptors come from a human donor in good health.

This clonotype has just a few counts. This chain uses TRBV20-1 with TRBJ1-1; 7 nucleotides align to TRBD1. Losses at the gene ends were 5 bases for V and 8 bases for J; bases not matched to a gene: 11. Germline V CDR1 and CDR2: DFQATT, SNEGSKA (reference sequence). The CDR3 is made up of 13 amino acids. The CDR3 sequence is CSARPGQTGEAFF. For the CDR3, the DNA is TGCAGTGCTCGCCCCGGACAGACAGGGGAAGCTTTCTTT.

The chain recombines TRBV10-3 with TRBJ2-7; weak D call: TRBD1 (6 bases). This CDR3 is built from 13 residues. The V and J ends lost 7 bases and 2 bases respectively, with 12 bases between them. Germline V gene sequence: CDR1 ENHRY, CDR2 SYGVKD. The CDR3 region is CAITGQSAYEQYF. CDR3 DNA sequence: TGTGCCATCACCGGACAGTCCGCCTACGAGCAGTACTTC.

This chain uses TRBV27 with TRBJ1-6; D ambiguous. CDR1 is MNHEY and CDR2 is SMNVEV in the germline V gene (reference sequence). V was clipped by 2 bases and J by 6 bases, with 17 bases between them. The CDR3 length is 17 residues. CDR3 loop: CASSLRRALMSNSPLHF. CDR3 sequence (DNA): TGTGCCAGCAGTTTACGGAGGGCCCTTATGAGTAATTCACCCCTCCACTTT.

The V and J genes are TRBV5-1 and TRBJ1-2, with D unclear. The germline V gene has CDR1 SGHRS and CDR2 YFSETQ. Trimming took 6 bases from V and 4 from J, leaving 10 bases between them. This CDR3 is built from 12 residues. CDR3 nucleotides: TGCGCCAGCAAAGACGGAGGCTATGGCTACACCTTC. Its translation: CASKDGGYGYTF. The full variable domain, its missing parts supplied by reference TRBV5-1 and TRBJ1-2, is KAGVTQTPRYLIKTRGQQVTLSCSPISGHRSVSWYQQTPGQGLQFLFEYFSETQRNKGNFPGRFSGRQFSNSRSEMNVSTLELGDSALYLCASKDGGYGYTFGSGTRLTVV.

This chain joins TRBV27 and TRBJ1-5; a possible D gene is TRBD1 (5 bases). This CDR3 contains 14 residues. Germline CDR1 reads MNHEY; CDR2 reads SMNVEV (reference sequence). Trimming removed 9 bases at V and 2 bases at J, with 14 bases between. The CDR3 DNA reads TGTGCCAGTTGGGACCACCAGGGCAATCAGCCCCAGCATTTT. Translated, it gives CASWDHQGNQPQHF.

This sequence joins TRBV24-1 and TRBJ1-1, with 7 positions matching TRBD1. The V and J ends lost 5 bases and 1 base, in that order; junction bases with no gene match: 6. The germline CDR1 and CDR2 sequences are KGHDR and SFDVKD. The CDR3 runs to 15 residues. The CDR3, as DNA: TGTGCCACCAGTGGCCGCGGGGACAGGAACACTGAAGCTTTCTTT. Its translation is CATSGRGDRNTEAFF.

The chain is built from TRBV7-2 and TRBJ2-3; 7 positions match TRBD1. Per the germline V gene, CDR1 is SGHTA and CDR2 is FQGNSA. Losses at the gene ends were 0 bases for V and 11 bases for J; bases not matched to a gene: 8. The CDR3 contains 14 residues. Here the CDR3 reads CASSLAVRQGKQYF. CDR3 nucleotides: TGTGCCAGCAGCTTAGCGGTCCGACAGGGCAAGCAGTATTTT.

The chain joins TRBV5-4 to TRBJ2-7; TRBD1 aligns across 7 bases. V was clipped by 0 bases and J by 2 bases; unmatched bases: 5. There are 15 residues in the CDR3. Germline CDR1 and CDR2: SGHNT and YYREEE (reference sequence). CDR3 in DNA: TGTGCCAGCAGCTTGGCAGGGGGTTCTACCTACGAGCAGTACTTC. As protein: CASSLAGGSTYEQYF.

The rearrangement joins TRBV4-3 to TRBJ2-2; possibly TRBD1 or TRBD2 for D (6 bases each). CDR3 length: 18 residues. V lost 1 base and J 5 bases, leaving 20 bases between the germline ends. The V gene's germline CDR1 is LGHNA and CDR2 YSLEER. CDR3 loop: CASSQVHGWGARTGELFF. The CDR3 DNA reads as TGCGCCAGCAGCCAAGTCCACGGGTGGGGGGCTCGGACCGGGGAGCTGTTTTTT.

This clonotype was observed a few times. V is TRBV6-1 and J is TRBJ1-2; D remains unclear. V was trimmed by 1 base and J by 6 bases, leaving 6 bases between them. The CDR3 runs 12 residues. CDR1 and CDR2 (germline): MNHNS, SASEGT. The CDR3 region has the DNA TGTGCCAGCAGTGAAGAGTGCAATGGCTACACCTTC. Protein: CASSEECNGYTF.

This chain uses TRBV7-2 with TRBJ2-7; 8 nucleotides agree with TRBD2. In germline, CDR1 is SGHTA, CDR2 FQGNSA. Trimming removed 8 bases from V and 3 bases from J; junction bases left unmatched: 36. The CDR3 spans 23 residues. The CDR3 DNA is TGTGCCAGCTCCCCTTTCCGACAGAGCCGGTGGACTAGCAACATGCGCAGAGGCTACGAGCAGTACTTC. Its protein product is CASSPFRQSRWTSNMRRGYEQYF.

This clonotype was recorded only once. The rearrangement links TRBV4-1 to TRBJ1-3; 8 bases agree with TRBD1. Germline CDR1 reads MGHRA; CDR2 reads YSYEKL. V was clipped by 0 bases and J by 9 bases; unmatched bases: 13. CDR3 length: 17 amino acids. DNA for the CDR3: TGCGCCAGCAGCCAAGATTGTGGCAGGGGGCAAATTTGCACCATATATTTT. This gives the protein CASSQDCGRGQICTIYF.